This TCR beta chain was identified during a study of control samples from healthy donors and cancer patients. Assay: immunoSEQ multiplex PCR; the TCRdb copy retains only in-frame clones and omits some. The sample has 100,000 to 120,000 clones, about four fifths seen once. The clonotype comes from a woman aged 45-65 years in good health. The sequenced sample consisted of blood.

Written as DNA, the CDR3 is TGTGCCACAAGGGACTTAAGCACAGATACGCAGTATTTT. Amino acid sequence: CATRDLSTDTQYF. The chain carries TRBV19 and TRBJ2-3; maybe TRBD2 (6 bases). V was cut by 10 bases and J by 0 bases, with 11 bases left in between. The germline CDR1 and CDR2 sequences are LNHDA and SQIVND (reference sequence). This CDR3 spans 13 amino acids.